The rows below give T cell receptor beta chains drawn from one sample of a study of OX40 agonist ivuxolimab in advanced cancers. Clones were read by immunoSEQ multiplex PCR, and TCRdb kept only the in-frame ones, dropping some. The table lists tens of thousands of clones, about 90% of them singletons. Here the sequenced sample was CD4+ or CD8+ T cells sorted from blood, taken in a trial of the OX40 agonist ivuxolimab. Receptors were obtained from an adult with an advanced solid tumor such as melanoma, head and neck, liver or kidney cancer. CDR3s include the opening cysteine and the closing phenylalanine or tryptophan. Each record gives: J gene, D gene, V gene, CDR3 protein. A D gene is named only where the DNA matches it firmly.

>TRBJ1-4|TRBD1|TRBV5-7
CASSPTGSFEKLFF
>TRBJ2-3|NA|TRBV7-2
CASSHFTDTQYF
>TRBJ2-1|NA|TRBV2
CASSGGFESYNEQFF
>TRBJ1-5|NA|TRBV11-2
CASSLDRAGQPQHF
>TRBJ1-4|NA|TRBV5-1
CASRRTGKSNEKLFF
>TRBJ2-5|NA|TRBV10-3
CAISESISFETQYF
>TRBJ1-4|TRBD1|TRBV10-2
CASSRYRGRVEKLFF
>TRBJ2-7|TRBD1|TRBV30
CAWSVRTGGEQYF
>TRBJ2-5|NA|TRBV7-8
CASSLGRDAYQETQYF
>TRBJ2-3|TRBD1|TRBV19
CASSLGQGTDTQYF
>TRBJ1-3|NA|TRBV9
CASSVGSSGNTIYF
>TRBJ2-1|TRBD2|TRBV5-6
CASSSGAGGNEQFF
>TRBJ1-4|TRBD1|TRBV29-1
CSVRTGSATNEKLFF
>TRBJ1-4|NA|TRBV2
CASKKDYNEKLFF
>TRBJ2-4|TRBD2|TRBV19
CASSTSGGAVRNIQYF
>TRBJ2-1|NA|TRBV5-6
CASSLGFQHLYNEQFF
>TRBJ1-2|NA|TRBV16
CASSQDQNYGYTF
>TRBJ2-7|NA|TRBV6-5
CASSSGTVRGEQYF
>TRBJ2-7|NA|TRBV19
CASSLGGSDYEQYF
>TRBJ2-3|TRBD2|TRBV19
CASSSPRAGVNTDTQYF
>TRBJ1-1|NA|TRBV18
CASSPLGQVNTEAFF
>TRBJ1-3|TRBD1|TRBV14
CASSPGQEISGNTIYF
>TRBJ2-3|TRBD1|TRBV6-5
CASSSQGATDTQYF
>TRBJ2-7|NA|TRBV6-5
CASSRPYEQYF
>TRBJ1-1|NA|TRBV14
CASSRVTRVPKKAFF
>TRBJ1-2|TRBD1|TRBV7-9
CASSLAQGVNGYTF
>TRBJ1-4|NA|TRBV9
CASSVEPGLGEKLFF
>TRBJ2-3|TRBD1|TRBV2
CASSPGGLTHTQYF
>TRBJ1-1|TRBD1|TRBV25-1
CASSRTGEAFF
>TRBJ1-2|TRBD1|TRBV30
CAWSPFTGGVYGYTF
>TRBJ2-5|NA|TRBV29-1
CSVEDPSETQYF
>TRBJ2-1|NA|TRBV27
CASSFAGASLNEQFF
>TRBJ2-6|TRBD2|TRBV5-6
CASSRGLAEGGANVLTF
>TRBJ1-2|NA|TRBV2
CASSVQGIPNYGYTF
>TRBJ2-1|TRBD2|TRBV5-1
CASSRGTSGSQGSYNEQFF
>TRBJ1-1|NA|TRBV14
CASSQERQALGTEAFF